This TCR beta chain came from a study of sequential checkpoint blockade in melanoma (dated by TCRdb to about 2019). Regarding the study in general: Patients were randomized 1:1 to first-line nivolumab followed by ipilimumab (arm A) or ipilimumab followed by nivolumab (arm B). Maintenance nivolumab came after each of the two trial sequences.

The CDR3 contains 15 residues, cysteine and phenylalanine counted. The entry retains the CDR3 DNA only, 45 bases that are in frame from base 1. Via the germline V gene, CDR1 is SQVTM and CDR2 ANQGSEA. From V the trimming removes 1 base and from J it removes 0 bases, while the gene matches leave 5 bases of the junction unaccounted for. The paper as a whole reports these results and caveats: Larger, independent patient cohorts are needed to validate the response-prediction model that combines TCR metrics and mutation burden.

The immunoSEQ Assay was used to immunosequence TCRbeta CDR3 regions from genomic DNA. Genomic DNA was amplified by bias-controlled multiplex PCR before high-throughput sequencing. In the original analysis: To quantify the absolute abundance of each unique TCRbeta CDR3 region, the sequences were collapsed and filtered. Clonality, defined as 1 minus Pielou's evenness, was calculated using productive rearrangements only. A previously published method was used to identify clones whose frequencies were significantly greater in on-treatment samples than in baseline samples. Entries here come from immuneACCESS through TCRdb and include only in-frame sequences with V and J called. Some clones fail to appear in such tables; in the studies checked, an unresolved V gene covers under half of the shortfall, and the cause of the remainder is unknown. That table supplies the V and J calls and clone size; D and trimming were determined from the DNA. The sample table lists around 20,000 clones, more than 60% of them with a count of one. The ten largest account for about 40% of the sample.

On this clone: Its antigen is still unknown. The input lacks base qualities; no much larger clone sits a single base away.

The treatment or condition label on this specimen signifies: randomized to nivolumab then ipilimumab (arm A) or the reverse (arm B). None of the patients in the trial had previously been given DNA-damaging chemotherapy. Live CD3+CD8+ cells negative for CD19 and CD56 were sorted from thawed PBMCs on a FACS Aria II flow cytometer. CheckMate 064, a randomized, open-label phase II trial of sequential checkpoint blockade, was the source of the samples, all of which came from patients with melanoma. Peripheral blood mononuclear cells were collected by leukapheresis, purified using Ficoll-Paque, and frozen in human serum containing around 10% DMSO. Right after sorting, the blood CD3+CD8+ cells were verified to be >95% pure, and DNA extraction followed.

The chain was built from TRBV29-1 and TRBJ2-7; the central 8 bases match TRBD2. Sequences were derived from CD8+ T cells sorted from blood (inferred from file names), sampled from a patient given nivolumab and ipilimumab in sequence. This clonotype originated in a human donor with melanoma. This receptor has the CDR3 CSVEGPSGRSYEQYF. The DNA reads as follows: TGCAGCGTTGAAGGCCCTAGCGGGCGCTCCTACGAGCAGTACTTC.